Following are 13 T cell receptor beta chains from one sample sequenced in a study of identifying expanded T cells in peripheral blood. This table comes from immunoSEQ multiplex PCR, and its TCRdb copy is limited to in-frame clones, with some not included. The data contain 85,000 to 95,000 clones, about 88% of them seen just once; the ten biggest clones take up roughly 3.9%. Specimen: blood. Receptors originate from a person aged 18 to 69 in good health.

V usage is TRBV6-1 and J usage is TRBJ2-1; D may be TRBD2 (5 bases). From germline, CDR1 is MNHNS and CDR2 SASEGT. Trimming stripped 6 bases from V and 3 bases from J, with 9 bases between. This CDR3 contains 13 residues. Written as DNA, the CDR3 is TGTGCCAGCAGCCCCGGGAACTACAATGAGCAGTTCTTC. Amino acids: CASSPGNYNEQFF.

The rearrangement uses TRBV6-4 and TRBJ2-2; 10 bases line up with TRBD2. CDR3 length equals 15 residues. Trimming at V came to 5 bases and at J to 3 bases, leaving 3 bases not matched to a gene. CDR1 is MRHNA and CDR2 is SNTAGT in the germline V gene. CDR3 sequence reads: CASSKAGGDTGELFF. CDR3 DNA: TGTGCCAGCAGTAAAGCGGGGGGGGACACCGGGGAGCTGTTTTTT.

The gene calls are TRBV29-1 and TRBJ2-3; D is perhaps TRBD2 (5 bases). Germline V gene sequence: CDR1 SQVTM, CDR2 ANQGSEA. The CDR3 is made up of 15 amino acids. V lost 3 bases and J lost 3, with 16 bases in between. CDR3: CSVDWWEKETDTQYF. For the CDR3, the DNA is TGCAGCGTTGACTGGTGGGAGAAGGAGACAGATACGCAGTATTTT.

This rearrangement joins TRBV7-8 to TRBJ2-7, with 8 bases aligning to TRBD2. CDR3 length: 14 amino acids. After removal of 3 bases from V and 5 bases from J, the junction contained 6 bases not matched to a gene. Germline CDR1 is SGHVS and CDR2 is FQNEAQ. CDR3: CASSLYGRVDEQYF. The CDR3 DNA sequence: TGTGCCAGCAGCTTGTACGGGAGGGTCGACGAGCAGTACTTC.

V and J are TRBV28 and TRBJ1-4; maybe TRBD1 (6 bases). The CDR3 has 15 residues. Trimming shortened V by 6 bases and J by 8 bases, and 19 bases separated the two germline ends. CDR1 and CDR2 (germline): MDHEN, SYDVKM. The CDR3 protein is CASRPVVGAGEKLFF. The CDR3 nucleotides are TGTGCCAGCAGGCCGGTGGTGGGGGCGGGAGAAAAACTGTTTTTT.

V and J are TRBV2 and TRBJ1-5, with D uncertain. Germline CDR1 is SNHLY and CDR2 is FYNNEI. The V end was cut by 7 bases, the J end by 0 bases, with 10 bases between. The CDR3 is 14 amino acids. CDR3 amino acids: CASTLDGSNQPQHF. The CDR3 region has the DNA TGTGCCAGCACCCTGGACGGTAGCAATCAGCCCCAGCATTTT.

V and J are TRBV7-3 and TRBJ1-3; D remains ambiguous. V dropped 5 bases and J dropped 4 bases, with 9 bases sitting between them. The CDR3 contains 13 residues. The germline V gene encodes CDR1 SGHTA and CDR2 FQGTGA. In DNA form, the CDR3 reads TGTGCCAGCAGCCCCGTTCCCGGAAACACCATATATTTT. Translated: CASSPVPGNTIYF. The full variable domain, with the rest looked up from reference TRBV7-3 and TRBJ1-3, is GAGVSQTPSNKVTEKGKYVELRCDPISGHTALYWYRQSLGQGPEFLIYFQGTGAADDSGLPNDRFFAVRPEGSVSTLKIQRTERGDSAVYLCASSPVPGNTIYFGEGSWLTVV.

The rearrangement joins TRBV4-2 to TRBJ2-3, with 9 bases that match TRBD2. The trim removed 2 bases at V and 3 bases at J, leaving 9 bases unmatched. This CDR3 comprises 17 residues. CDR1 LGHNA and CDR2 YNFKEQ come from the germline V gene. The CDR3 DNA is TGTGCCAGCAGCCAACCGAGAGCGGGAGGTGGGACAGATACGCAGTATTTT. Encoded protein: CASSQPRAGGGTDTQYF.

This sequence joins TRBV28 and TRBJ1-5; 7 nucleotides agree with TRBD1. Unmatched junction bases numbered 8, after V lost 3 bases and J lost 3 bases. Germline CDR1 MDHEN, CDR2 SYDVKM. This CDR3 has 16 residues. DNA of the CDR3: TGTGCCAGCAGTTTGATGACAGGGTCAATCAATCAGCCCCAGCATTTT. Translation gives CASSLMTGSINQPQHF.

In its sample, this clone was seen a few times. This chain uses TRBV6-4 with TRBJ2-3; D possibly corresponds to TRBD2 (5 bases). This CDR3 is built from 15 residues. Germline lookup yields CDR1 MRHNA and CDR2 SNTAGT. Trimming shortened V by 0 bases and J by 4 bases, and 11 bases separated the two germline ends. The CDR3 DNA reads TGTGCCAGCAGTGACTCAGCAGGAGGTGCAGATACGCAGTATTTT. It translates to CASSDSAGGADTQYF.

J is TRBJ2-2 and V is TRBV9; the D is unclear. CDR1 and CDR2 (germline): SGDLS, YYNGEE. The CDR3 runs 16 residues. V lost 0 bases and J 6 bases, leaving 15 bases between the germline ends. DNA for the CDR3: TGTGCCAGCAGCGTAGTCGGCGGAACTAAGTCCGGGGAGCTGTTTTTT. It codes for CASSVVGGTKSGELFF.

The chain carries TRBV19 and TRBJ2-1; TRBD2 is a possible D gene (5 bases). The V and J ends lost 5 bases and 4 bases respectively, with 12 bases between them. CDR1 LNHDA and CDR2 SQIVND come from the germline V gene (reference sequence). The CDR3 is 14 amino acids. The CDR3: CASSSGVAYNEQFF. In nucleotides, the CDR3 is TGTGCCAGTAGTTCCGGGGTAGCTTACAATGAGCAGTTCTTC.

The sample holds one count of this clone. CDR3 DNA: TGTGCCAGCAGCCCCGGGGACAGGGTCGCCTACAATGAGCAGTTCTTC. It yields the protein CASSPGDRVAYNEQFF. The chain joins TRBV11-2 to TRBJ2-1, with 9 bases lining up with TRBD1. This CDR3 is 16 amino acids long. V lost 5 bases, J lost 2 bases, and 7 bases stayed unmatched. Per germline, CDR1 SGHAT and CDR2 FQNNGV.